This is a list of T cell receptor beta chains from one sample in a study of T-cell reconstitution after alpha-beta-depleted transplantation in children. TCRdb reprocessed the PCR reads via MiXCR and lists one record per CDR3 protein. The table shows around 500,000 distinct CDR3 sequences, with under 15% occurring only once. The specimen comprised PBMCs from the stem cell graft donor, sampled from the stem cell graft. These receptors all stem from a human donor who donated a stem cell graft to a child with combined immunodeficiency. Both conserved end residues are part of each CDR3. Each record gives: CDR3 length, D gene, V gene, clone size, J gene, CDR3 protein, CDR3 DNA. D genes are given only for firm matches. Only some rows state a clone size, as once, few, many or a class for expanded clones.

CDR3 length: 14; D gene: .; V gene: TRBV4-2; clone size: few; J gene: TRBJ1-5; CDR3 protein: CASSSEGFNQPQHF; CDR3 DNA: TGTGCCAGCAGCAGTGAAGGCTTCAATCAGCCCCAGCATTTT
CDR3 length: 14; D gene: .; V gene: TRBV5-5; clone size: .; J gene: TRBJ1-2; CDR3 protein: CASSLQGRDYGYTF; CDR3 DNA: TGTGCCAGCAGCTTGCAGGGCAGGGACTATGGCTACACCTTC
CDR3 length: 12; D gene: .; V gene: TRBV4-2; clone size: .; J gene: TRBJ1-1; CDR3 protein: CASSQVKGGSFF; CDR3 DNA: TGTGCCAGCAGCCAAGTAAAAGGTGGATCTTTCTTT
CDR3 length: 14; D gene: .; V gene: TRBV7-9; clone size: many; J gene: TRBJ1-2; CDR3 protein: CASSLVEQYYGYTF; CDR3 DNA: TGTGCCAGCAGCTTAGTGGAACAGTACTATGGCTACACCTTC
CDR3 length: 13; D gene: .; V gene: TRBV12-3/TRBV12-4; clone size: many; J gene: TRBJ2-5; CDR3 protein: CASSRRRQETQYF; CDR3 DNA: TGTGCCAGCAGTAGACGGAGACAAGAGACCCAGTACTTC
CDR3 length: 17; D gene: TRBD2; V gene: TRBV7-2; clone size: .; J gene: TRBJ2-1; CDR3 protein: CASSKRTTSGHYNEQFF; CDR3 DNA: TGTGCCAGCAGCAAACGTACGACTAGCGGTCATTACAATGAGCAGTTCTTC
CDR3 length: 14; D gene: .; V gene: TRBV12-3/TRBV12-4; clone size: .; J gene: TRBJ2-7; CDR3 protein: CASRGSDTQGEQYF; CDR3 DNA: TGTGCCAGCAGAGGCTCGGATACTCAGGGCGAGCAGTACTTC
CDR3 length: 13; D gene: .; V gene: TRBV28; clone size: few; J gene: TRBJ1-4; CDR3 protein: CASSLSLRGKLFF; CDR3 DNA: TGTGCCAGCAGTTTATCCTTACGCGGGAAACTGTTTTTT
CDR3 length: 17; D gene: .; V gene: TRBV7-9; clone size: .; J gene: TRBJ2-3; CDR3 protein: CASSLGSSGTSADTQYF; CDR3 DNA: TGTGCCAGCAGCTTAGGTAGTTCCGGGACTTCGGCAGATACGCAGTATTTT
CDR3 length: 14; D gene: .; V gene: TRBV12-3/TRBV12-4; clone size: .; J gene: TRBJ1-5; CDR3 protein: CASSLVGENQPQHF; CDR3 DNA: TGTGCCAGCAGTTTAGTCGGGGAAAATCAGCCCCAGCATTTT
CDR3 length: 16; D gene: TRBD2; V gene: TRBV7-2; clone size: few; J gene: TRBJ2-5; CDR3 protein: CASSLLVSGGAETQYF; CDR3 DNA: TGTGCCAGCAGCTTACTTGTTAGCGGGGGGGCAGAGACCCAGTACTTC
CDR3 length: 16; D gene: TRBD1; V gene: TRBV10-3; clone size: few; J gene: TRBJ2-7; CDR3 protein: CAISGGQGKALYEQYF; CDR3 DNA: TGTGCCATCAGTGGGGGACAGGGGAAGGCACTCTACGAGCAGTACTTC
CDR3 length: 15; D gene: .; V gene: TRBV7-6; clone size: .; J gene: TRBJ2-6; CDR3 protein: CASSAASSGANVLTF; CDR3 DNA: TGTGCCAGCAGTGCCGCTAGCTCTGGGGCCAACGTCCTGACTTTC
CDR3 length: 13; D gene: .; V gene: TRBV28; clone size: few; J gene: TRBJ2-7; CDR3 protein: CASTLEVSYEQYF; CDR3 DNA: TGTGCCAGCACTCTAGAGGTATCCTACGAGCAGTACTTC
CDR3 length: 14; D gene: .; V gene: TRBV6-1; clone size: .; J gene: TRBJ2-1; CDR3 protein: CASSATSEYNEQFF; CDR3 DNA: TGTGCCAGCAGTGCAACTTCAGAGTACAATGAGCAGTTCTTC
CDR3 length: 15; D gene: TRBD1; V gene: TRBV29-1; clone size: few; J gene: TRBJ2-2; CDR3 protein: CSVELGGAFTGELFF; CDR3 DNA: TGCAGCGTTGAACTAGGGGGCGCGTTTACCGGGGAGCTGTTTTTT
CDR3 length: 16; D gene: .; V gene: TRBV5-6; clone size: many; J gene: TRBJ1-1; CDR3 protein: CASSLTLGNRNTEAFF; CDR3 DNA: TGTGCCAGCAGCTTGACATTGGGGAATCGGAACACTGAAGCTTTCTTT
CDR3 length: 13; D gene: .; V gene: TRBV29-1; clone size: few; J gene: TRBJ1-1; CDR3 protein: CSASGPKDTEAFF; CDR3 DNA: TGCAGCGCCTCGGGGCCGAAGGACACTGAAGCTTTCTTT
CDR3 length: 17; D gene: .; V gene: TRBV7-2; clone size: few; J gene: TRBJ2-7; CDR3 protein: CASSLVGTRGSQNEQYF; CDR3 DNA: TGTGCCAGCAGCTTAGTAGGGACAAGGGGGAGTCAAAACGAGCAGTACTTC
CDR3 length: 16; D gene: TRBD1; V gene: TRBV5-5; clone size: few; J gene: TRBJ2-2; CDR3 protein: CASSLSGTGTYRELFF; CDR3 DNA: TGTGCCAGCAGCTTGTCCGGGACAGGGACGTACCGGGAGCTGTTTTTT
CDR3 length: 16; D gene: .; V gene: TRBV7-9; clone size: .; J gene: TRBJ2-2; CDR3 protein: CASSLSGTPTIGELFF; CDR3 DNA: TGTGCCAGCAGCTTGTCGGGGACACCTACAATCGGGGAGCTGTTTTTT
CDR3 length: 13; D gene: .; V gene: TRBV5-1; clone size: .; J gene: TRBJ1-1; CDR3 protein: CASSQTGQSEAFF; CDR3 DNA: TGCGCCAGCAGCCAAACGGGGCAAAGTGAAGCTTTCTTT
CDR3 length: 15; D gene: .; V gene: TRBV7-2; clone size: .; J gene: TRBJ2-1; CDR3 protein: CASSLVSTSVWTQFF; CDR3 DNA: TGTGCCAGCAGCTTAGTATCTACGTCGGTCTGGACGCAGTTCTTC
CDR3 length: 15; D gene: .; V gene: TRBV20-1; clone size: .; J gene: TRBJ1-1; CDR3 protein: CSARVSGSRDTEAFF; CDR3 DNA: TGCAGTGCTAGAGTCTCGGGGAGCAGGGACACTGAAGCTTTCTTT
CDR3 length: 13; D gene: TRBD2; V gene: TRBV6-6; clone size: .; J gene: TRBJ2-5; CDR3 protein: CASSYRGGETQYF; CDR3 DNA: TGTGCCAGCAGTTATCGGGGAGGGGAGACCCAGTACTTC
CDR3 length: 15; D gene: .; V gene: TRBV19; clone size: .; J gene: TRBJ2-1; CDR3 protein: CASSSGTFPNNEQFF; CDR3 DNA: TGTGCCAGTAGTTCCGGGACCTTCCCCAACAATGAGCAGTTCTTC
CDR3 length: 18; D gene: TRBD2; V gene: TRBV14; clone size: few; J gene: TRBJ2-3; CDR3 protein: CASSQVTWTSGRTDTQYF; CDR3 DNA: TGTGCCAGCAGCCAAGTTACATGGACTAGCGGGAGAACAGATACGCAGTATTTT
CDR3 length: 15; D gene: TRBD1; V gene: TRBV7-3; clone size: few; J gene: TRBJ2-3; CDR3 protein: CASSPKGAPTDTQYF; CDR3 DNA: TGTGCCAGCAGCCCCAAGGGGGCTCCCACAGATACGCAGTATTTT
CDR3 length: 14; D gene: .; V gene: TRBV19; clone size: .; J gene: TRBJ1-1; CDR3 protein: CASTFGAGDTEAFF; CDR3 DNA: TGTGCCAGTACCTTCGGGGCGGGGGACACTGAAGCTTTCTTT
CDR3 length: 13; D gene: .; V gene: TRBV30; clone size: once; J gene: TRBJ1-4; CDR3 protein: CAWRGVTNEKLFF; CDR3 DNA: TGTGCCTGGAGAGGGGTAACTAATGAAAAACTGTTTTTT
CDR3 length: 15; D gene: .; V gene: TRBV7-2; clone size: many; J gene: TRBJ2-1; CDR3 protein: CASSPAGGRFNEQFF; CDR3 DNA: TGTGCCAGCAGTCCGGCCGGCGGCAGATTTAATGAGCAGTTCTTC
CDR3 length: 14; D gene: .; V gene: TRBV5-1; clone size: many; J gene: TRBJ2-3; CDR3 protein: CASSLNRGTDTQYF; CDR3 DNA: TGTGCCAGCAGCCTGAACAGGGGCACAGATACGCAGTATTTT
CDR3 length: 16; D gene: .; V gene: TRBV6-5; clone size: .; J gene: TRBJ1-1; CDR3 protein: CASSYSRQTTRTEAFF; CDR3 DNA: TGTGCCAGCAGTTACTCGAGGCAGACAACGCGCACTGAAGCTTTCTTT
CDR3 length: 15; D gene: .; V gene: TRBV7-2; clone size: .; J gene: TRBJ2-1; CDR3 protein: CASSSYPLAGSEQFF; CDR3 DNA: TGTGCCAGCAGCTCTTACCCACTTGCGGGGTCGGAGCAGTTCTTC
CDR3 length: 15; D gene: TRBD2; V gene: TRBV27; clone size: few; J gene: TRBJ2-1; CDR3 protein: CASSASGGWHNEQFF; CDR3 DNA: TGTGCCAGCAGTGCTAGCGGAGGGTGGCACAATGAGCAGTTCTTC
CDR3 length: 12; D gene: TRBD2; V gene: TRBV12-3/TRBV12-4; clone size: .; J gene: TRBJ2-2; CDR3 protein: CASGGRAGELFF; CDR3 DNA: TGTGCCAGCGGCGGGAGGGCCGGGGAGCTGTTTTTT
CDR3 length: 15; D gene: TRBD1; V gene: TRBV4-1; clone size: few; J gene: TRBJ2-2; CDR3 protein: CASSPRQGLTGELFF; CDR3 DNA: TGCGCCAGCAGTCCTAGACAGGGCCTCACCGGGGAGCTGTTTTTT